This is a list of T cell receptor beta chains from one sample in a study of T cell responses to AZD1222 COVID-19 vaccine. Method: immunoSEQ multiplex PCR; TCRdb's copy keeps in-frame clones and lacks some. The sample has around 99,000 clones, roughly nine tenths seen once. The sequencing here drew on peripheral blood, taken 28 days after the second AZD1222 dose. Every receptor here comes from an adult who received the AZD1222 COVID-19 vaccine. CDR3s leave out the opening cysteine and the closing phenylalanine or tryptophan. Only some rows state a clone size, as once, few, many or a class for expanded clones.

clone size: NA
V gene: TRBV2
CDR3 protein: ASSEDSSSTDTQY

clone size: NA
V gene: TRBV5-1
CDR3 protein: ASRETGNNNYGYT

clone size: once
V gene: TRBV24-1
CDR3 protein: ATSDSGEYNEQF

clone size: NA
V gene: TRBV6-2/TRBV6-3
CDR3 protein: ASSYYQGLPGYEQY

clone size: NA
V gene: TRBV4-1
CDR3 protein: ASSQDAGDGAGANVLT

clone size: NA
V gene: TRBV19
CDR3 protein: ASSPSRLVNTEAF

clone size: once
V gene: TRBV18
CDR3 protein: ASSPGQGKTEAF

clone size: NA
V gene: TRBV28
CDR3 protein: ASRTGLFSGNTIY

clone size: NA
V gene: TRBV5-1
CDR3 protein: ASSFGSSTYEQY

clone size: NA
V gene: TRBV9
CDR3 protein: ASSLGGEQY

clone size: NA
V gene: TRBV28
CDR3 protein: ASSQSPWGDDEQY

clone size: few
V gene: TRBV6-5
CDR3 protein: ASSLLGNTEAF

clone size: NA
V gene: TRBV7-2
CDR3 protein: ASTPGGALAKNIQY

clone size: NA
V gene: TRBV12-1
CDR3 protein: ASSLDGRCMKVLF

clone size: once
V gene: TRBV25-1
CDR3 protein: ASSEYTQSGELF

clone size: NA
V gene: TRBV5-4
CDR3 protein: ASSLGYRGTSGPTDTQY

clone size: NA
V gene: TRBV11-2
CDR3 protein: ASSLPNSPLH

clone size: NA
V gene: TRBV5-4
CDR3 protein: ASRSQGAIYGYT

clone size: NA
V gene: TRBV7-8
CDR3 protein: ASSLIAGDTYNEQF

clone size: NA
V gene: TRBV29-1
CDR3 protein: SVDPRVPEAF

clone size: NA
V gene: TRBV7-7
CDR3 protein: ASSSSGSLHTGELF

clone size: NA
V gene: TRBV28
CDR3 protein: ASTLGAVIGNEQF

clone size: medium-sized
V gene: TRBV29-1
CDR3 protein: SVELCSHQNTEAF

clone size: NA
V gene: TRBV6-5
CDR3 protein: ASGGWDTEAF

clone size: NA
V gene: TRBV10-3
CDR3 protein: AISENEGRGLPQH

clone size: NA
V gene: TRBV4-3
CDR3 protein: ASSQDGQGAYEQY

clone size: NA
V gene: TRBV5-4
CDR3 protein: ASSLGLRGETQY

clone size: NA
V gene: TRBV19
CDR3 protein: ASSIAGTGTDTQY

clone size: NA
V gene: TRBV4-3
CDR3 protein: ASSPRAPGTDTQY

clone size: NA
V gene: TRBV11-2
CDR3 protein: ASSSLSNVGGLSTGELF

clone size: NA
V gene: TRBV28
CDR3 protein: ASSSGLTPLH

clone size: NA
V gene: TRBV18
CDR3 protein: ASSPQVTGVGYEQY

clone size: NA
V gene: TRBV2
CDR3 protein: ASSEFRGARNSPLH

clone size: NA
V gene: TRBV19
CDR3 protein: ASSSGGGNQPQH

clone size: NA
V gene: TRBV4-1
CDR3 protein: ASSQVQDPSYEQY

clone size: few
V gene: TRBV7-6
CDR3 protein: ASSSGTGNQPQH

clone size: NA
V gene: TRBV11-2
CDR3 protein: ASSLSLGGSSYNSPLH

clone size: NA
V gene: TRBV5-5
CDR3 protein: ASSLTGWGQPQH

clone size: NA
V gene: TRBV4-2
CDR3 protein: ASSQGGPVEYNEQF

clone size: NA
V gene: TRBV7-6
CDR3 protein: ASSIAGGPTDTQY

clone size: NA
V gene: TRBV6-6
CDR3 protein: ASSLSGGQGTEAF

clone size: NA
V gene: TRBV19
CDR3 protein: ASSRRGAASDYNEQF

clone size: once
V gene: TRBV1
CDR3 protein: TSELLGRAYEQY

clone size: NA
V gene: TRBV3-1/TRBV3-2
CDR3 protein: ASSHQGMGWNNEQF

clone size: NA
V gene: TRBV6-2/TRBV6-3
CDR3 protein: ASSYGTDITQY

clone size: NA
V gene: TRBV6-6
CDR3 protein: ATTRGYERGYGYT